Presented here are 18 T cell receptor beta chains from one specimen sequenced in a study of T cell repertoires in cytomegalovirus infection. Via MiXCR, TCRdb re-called the reads, giving one row per CDR3 protein. The table has 160,000 or so distinct CDR3 sequences, less than 25% seen once. No antigen has been assigned to these receptors. The source material was CD8+ T cells from cultured PBMCs, sampled from culture after CMV antigen stimulation. These receptors were obtained from a human donor in good health (CMV status not recorded). Some clones in this sample may be carry-over from other donors' samples.

This clonotype showed up just a few times. The chain carries TRBV4-1 and TRBJ1-1, with TRBD1 matching over 8 bases. This CDR3 has 15 residues. Per germline, CDR1 MGHRA and CDR2 YSYEKL. V lost 4 bases, J lost 1 base, and 5 bases stayed unmatched. CDR3 residues: CASSRPTGENTEAFF. CDR3 sequence (DNA): TGCGCCAGCAGCCGCCCGACAGGGGAGAACACTGAAGCTTTCTTT.

J is TRBJ1-1 and V is TRBV6-1; the D is unclear. CDR3 size: 13 residues. V was cut by 8 bases and J by 2 bases, with 12 bases left in between. Germline V gene data show CDR1 as MNHNS and CDR2 as SASEGT. The CDR3 coding sequence is TGTGCCAGCTGTCCGGGCTTTAACACTGAAGCTTTCTTT. This encodes CASCPGFNTEAFF.

This clonotype was counted between two and nine times. The chain joins TRBV4-1 to TRBJ1-5; 8 bases fit TRBD1. CDR1 is MGHRA and CDR2 is YSYEKL in the germline V gene. The CDR3 covers 17 residues. V was clipped by 4 bases and J by 7 bases; unmatched bases: 15. The CDR3 is CASSPNPGQAGVQPQHF. In DNA, the CDR3 is TGCGCCAGCAGCCCAAATCCGGGACAGGCGGGTGTACAGCCCCAGCATTTT.

This sequence joins TRBV4-1 and TRBJ2-7; weak D call: TRBD1 (5 bases). Germline V gene sequence: CDR1 MGHRA, CDR2 YSYEKL. V was pared by 1 base and J by 5 bases, with 15 bases between. The CDR3 loop spans 15 amino acids. The CDR3, as DNA: TGCGCCAGCAGCCAAGGATTCCCAGGGAAAGACGAGCAGTACTTC. Residues: CASSQGFPGKDEQYF.

The chain joins TRBV7-2 to TRBJ1-1; D gene ambiguous. Per germline, CDR1 SGHTA and CDR2 FQGNSA. CDR3 length equals 17 residues. Trimming removed 2 bases from V and 1 base from J, with 17 bases in between. CDR3: CASSLYSYLRTNTEAFF. The CDR3 DNA follows: TGTGCCAGCAGCTTATATTCGTATCTGCGGACGAACACTGAAGCTTTCTTT.

The chain employs TRBV7-9 and TRBJ1-3; D unresolved. From germline, CDR1 is SEHNR and CDR2 FQNEAQ (reference sequence). V was shortened by 2 bases and J by 0 bases, with 17 bases between the two germline ends. The CDR3 consists of 18 residues. CDR3: CASSLRVNLLSSGNTIYF. The CDR3 coding sequence is TGTGCCAGCAGCTTAAGAGTCAACCTCCTGAGCTCTGGAAACACCATATATTTT.

This clonotype was picked up a small number of times. This chain joins TRBV11-2 and TRBJ2-3; D unclear. The germline gives CDR1 SGHAT, CDR2 FQNNGV. V shed 6 bases and J shed 0 bases, with 13 bases lying between them. The CDR3 runs 15 residues. CDR3 coding DNA: TGTGCCAGCAGTTCGACACCACTAAGCACAGATACGCAGTATTTT. Amino acids: CASSSTPLSTDTQYF.

Only a few counts were recorded for this clonotype. The rearrangement uses TRBV7-8 and TRBJ2-1; D perhaps matches TRBD2 (6 bases). V lost 5 bases, J lost 1 base, and 15 bases lay in between. Germline V gene data show CDR1 as SGHVS and CDR2 as FQNEAQ. The CDR3 is made up of 16 amino acids. CDR3 loop: CASSPLSGDSYNEQFF. Written as DNA, the CDR3 is TGTGCCAGCAGCCCCCTTAGCGGCGATTCCTACAATGAGCAGTTCTTC.

The rearrangement joins TRBV12-3 or TRBV12-4 to TRBJ2-1, with D unresolved. The CDR3 runs to 10 residues. V dropped 3 bases and J dropped 12 bases, with 6 bases sitting between them. CDR3: CASSFGRQFF. Written as DNA, the CDR3 is TGTGCCAGCAGTTTTGGTCGGCAGTTCTTC.

The chain joins TRBV4-1 to TRBJ1-1; no definite D call. The V end lost 0 bases, the J end lost 14 bases, and 16 bases lay between the germline ends. The CDR3 contains 13 residues. Germline CDR1 and CDR2: MGHRA and YSYEKL. The CDR3 DNA sequence: TGCGCCAGCAGCCAAGATTTTCCGCCCCAGTGCTTCTTT. Encoded protein: CASSQDFPPQCFF.

In its sample, this clonotype was seen a few times. J is TRBJ2-1 and V is TRBV7-2; a weak D match, TRBD2 (5 bases). Trimming stripped 5 bases from V and 4 bases from J, with 21 bases between. The CDR3 runs 17 residues. Germline V gives CDR1 SGHTA, CDR2 FQGNSA. CDR3 nucleotide sequence: TGTGCCAGCAGCCCGGAGGTCGCTGTCCGGTGGTACAATGAGCAGTTCTTC. Protein product: CASSPEVAVRWYNEQFF.

This clonotype was found a few times. The chain is built from TRBV6-6 and TRBJ1-5; D unclear. Trimming removed 2 bases at V and 7 bases at J, with 6 bases between. Germline V gives CDR1 MNHNY, CDR2 SVGAGI (reference sequence). The CDR3 has 12 amino acids. The CDR3 DNA follows: TGTGCCAGCAGTTACGCGGAGCAGCCCCAGCATTTT. It specifies CASSYAEQPQHF.

The chain employs TRBV11-1 and TRBJ1-1; 8 nucleotides match TRBD1. CDR1 and CDR2 from the germline V gene are SGHAT and FQDESV (reference sequence). J lost 6 bases, V lost 1 base, and 10 bases had no gene match. This CDR3 has 16 amino acids. The CDR3 DNA sequence: TGTGCCAGCAGCTTAGTATGGCAGGGGGCGAGCGCTGAAGCTTTCTTT. Its protein is CASSLVWQGASAEAFF.

V usage is TRBV7-2 and J usage is TRBJ2-7; possibly TRBD1 for D (5 bases). The V gene lost 6 bases and the J gene lost 2 bases, with 14 bases spanning the gap. This CDR3 is 14 amino acids long. Germline V gene lookup returns CDR1 SGHTA and CDR2 FQGNSA. In DNA form, the CDR3 reads TGTGCCAGCAGTCATCAGGGAAACCCCTACGAGCAGTACTTC. This codes for CASSHQGNPYEQYF.

This clonotype was seen only a few times. V usage is TRBV6-6 and J usage is TRBJ1-1; no clear D gene. The CDR3 has 13 residues. The V end lost 5 bases, the J end lost 4 bases, and 11 bases lay between the germline ends. CDR1 and CDR2 from the germline V gene are MNHNY and SVGAGI (reference sequence). CDR3 sequence: CASSLGSPTEAFF. In DNA form, the CDR3 reads TGTGCCAGCAGTCTAGGGTCCCCCACTGAAGCTTTCTTT.

This clonotype is deemed medium-sized (0.01 to 0.1%). This chain's CDR3 is CASSQAGANSPLHF. The CDR3 bases are TGCGCCAGCAGCCAAGCCGGGGCAAATTCACCCCTCCACTTT. The rearrangement joins TRBV4-1 to TRBJ1-6, with D possibly being TRBD1 (5 bases). Germline-derived CDR1 and CDR2 are MGHRA and YSYEKL. V lost 1 base to trimming and J lost 7 bases, with 8 bases between them. This CDR3 spans 14 amino acids.

The chain employs TRBV27 and TRBJ1-4; D is uncertain. With 6 bases removed from V and 0 bases from J, the gap between germline ends came to 11 bases. The CDR3 has 15 residues. CDR1 MNHEY and CDR2 SMNVEV come from the germline V gene (reference sequence). In nucleotides, the CDR3 is TGTGCCAGCAGCCCCTACAAAACAACTAATGAAAAACTGTTTTTT. This encodes CASSPYKTTNEKLFF.

The chain couples TRBV7-2 to TRBJ2-1; 9 nucleotides match TRBD1. This CDR3 comprises 15 residues. The V and J ends lost 3 bases and 5 bases, in that order; junction bases with no gene match: 5. Looked up from germline, CDR1 is SGHTA and CDR2 is FQGNSA. CDR3 sequence: CASSLTGTGNNEQFF. The CDR3 DNA follows: TGTGCCAGCAGCTTGACCGGGACAGGGAACAATGAGCAGTTCTTC.